A selection of T cell receptor beta chains follows, all from one sample in a study of multiple sclerosis patients with progressive multifocal leukoencephalopathy. TCRdb's copy holds only in-frame clones and misses some; the assay was immunoSEQ multiplex PCR. Of about 30,000 clones listed, about 85% were seen once; the top ten hold around 12%. The specimen was PBMCs, collected from a patient treated with natalizumab. Source of these receptors: a woman aged 25 to 39 with progressive multifocal leukoencephalopathy. CDR3s include the opening cysteine and the closing phenylalanine or tryptophan. Each record gives: V gene, clone size, J gene, CDR3 protein. Clone size, where shown, is once, few, many, or a class for clones that have expanded.

v_gene: TRBV30
abundance: .
j_gene: TRBJ2-7
CDR3aa: CAWSTLNRGEQYF

v_gene: TRBV2
abundance: .
j_gene: TRBJ1-6
CDR3aa: CASSENSPLHF

v_gene: TRBV19
abundance: .
j_gene: TRBJ1-5
CDR3aa: CASSIGKAYNQPQHF

v_gene: TRBV2
abundance: once
j_gene: TRBJ2-5
CDR3aa: CASTRTAGGQETQYF

v_gene: TRBV27
abundance: .
j_gene: TRBJ1-5
CDR3aa: CASRGTGSNQPQHF

v_gene: TRBV6-5
abundance: few
j_gene: TRBJ2-7
CDR3aa: CASSYWGMFYEQYF

v_gene: TRBV18
abundance: .
j_gene: TRBJ2-7
CDR3aa: CASSPLAGYEQYF

v_gene: TRBV7-9
abundance: .
j_gene: TRBJ2-1
CDR3aa: CASSHRDPNNEQFF

v_gene: TRBV18
abundance: once
j_gene: TRBJ1-2
CDR3aa: CASSPFRTGDAGYGYTF

v_gene: TRBV25-1
abundance: .
j_gene: TRBJ1-5
CDR3aa: CASSGGQGAQSQHF

v_gene: TRBV14
abundance: .
j_gene: TRBJ1-4
CDR3aa: CASSQKTDYNEKLFF

v_gene: TRBV6-1
abundance: .
j_gene: TRBJ2-2
CDR3aa: CAVGAGELFF

v_gene: TRBV30
abundance: .
j_gene: TRBJ2-1
CDR3aa: CAWSRLVDEQFF

v_gene: TRBV5-1
abundance: .
j_gene: TRBJ2-5
CDR3aa: CASSSGQGEYQETQYF

v_gene: TRBV7-9
abundance: .
j_gene: TRBJ2-7
CDR3aa: CASSLGAGGTYEQYF

v_gene: TRBV4-2
abundance: .
j_gene: TRBJ2-6
CDR3aa: CASSQERPGAKISGANVLTF

v_gene: TRBV4-3
abundance: .
j_gene: TRBJ2-3
CDR3aa: CASSQDGRGQDTQYF

v_gene: TRBV4-2
abundance: .
j_gene: TRBJ2-7
CDR3aa: CASSQLGDSSYEQYF

v_gene: TRBV7-9
abundance: .
j_gene: TRBJ2-5
CDR3aa: CASSLIGAETQYF

v_gene: TRBV6-1
abundance: .
j_gene: TRBJ2-1
CDR3aa: CASAAGGSYNEQFF

v_gene: TRBV11-2
abundance: .
j_gene: .
CDR3aa: CASSLLAGGSYEQYF

v_gene: TRBV6-4
abundance: .
j_gene: TRBJ2-4
CDR3aa: CASSDSEGTLAKNIQYF

v_gene: TRBV29-1
abundance: .
j_gene: TRBJ2-4
CDR3aa: CSVETGGVAKNIQYF

v_gene: TRBV4-2
abundance: .
j_gene: .
CDR3aa: CASSQGLAGSYEQYF

v_gene: TRBV7-9
abundance: .
j_gene: TRBJ2-5
CDR3aa: CASSGWETQYF

v_gene: TRBV29-1
abundance: .
j_gene: TRBJ2-1
CDR3aa: CSVGEPGQGINEQFF

v_gene: TRBV6-5
abundance: .
j_gene: TRBJ1-2
CDR3aa: CASSEEIPSWGYTF

v_gene: TRBV9
abundance: .
j_gene: TRBJ2-3
CDR3aa: CASSGAGTSVSTDTQYF

v_gene: TRBV4-2
abundance: .
j_gene: TRBJ1-4
CDR3aa: CASSQVVGDEKLFF

v_gene: TRBV28
abundance: .
j_gene: TRBJ1-3
CDR3aa: CASSSPSISGNTIYF

v_gene: TRBV9
abundance: large
j_gene: TRBJ2-5
CDR3aa: CASSKRAGGPLAETQYF

v_gene: TRBV5-6
abundance: .
j_gene: TRBJ2-7
CDR3aa: CASSAPGLAGVGAYEQYF